This T cell receptor beta chain was identified during a study of T cells in localized non-small cell lung cancer. For this clone: The antigen remains undetermined.

Study-level points and caveats: Tumor trailed uninvolved adjacent lung in T cell clonality, which peaked there.

The repertoire was sequenced with immunoSEQ multiplex PCR; TCRdb's copy has only in-frame clones and lacks some. The sample has 50,000 to 55,000 clones, around 80% seen once. Germline CDR1 is SQVTM and CDR2 is ANQGSEA. The trim removed 2 bases at V and 4 bases at J, leaving 1 base unmatched. The CDR3 loop spans 12 amino acids. The clonotype originates from a man aged 35 to 69 with stage III lung adenocarcinoma. The J gene is TRBJ2-5, the V gene TRBV29-1; 7 bases match TRBD2. Sequenced here: peripheral blood mononuclear cells, sampled before any cancer treatment. CDR3 amino acids: CSVEREGETQYF. Written as DNA, the CDR3 is TGCAGCGTTGAAAGGGAGGGAGAGACCCAGTACTTC.